This T cell receptor (beta chain) emerged from a study of blood T cell repertoires in COVID-19. Measured with immunoSEQ multiplex PCR; TCRdb has only the in-frame clones, and not every one. The repertoire holds 150,000 to 200,000 clones, with approximately 83% as singletons. This CDR3 is built from 15 residues. V lost 2 bases and J lost 0, with 11 bases in between. The V gene's germline CDR1 is SGHDT and CDR2 YYEEEE. The J gene is TRBJ1-1, the V gene TRBV5-6; D unclear. Input material: peripheral blood. This sequence originates from a man aged 65 to 85 who had recovered from COVID-19. The CDR3 sequence: CASSLLSNMNTEAFF. The CDR3, as DNA: TGTGCCAGCAGCTTACTATCCAACATGAACACTGAAGCTTTCTTT.